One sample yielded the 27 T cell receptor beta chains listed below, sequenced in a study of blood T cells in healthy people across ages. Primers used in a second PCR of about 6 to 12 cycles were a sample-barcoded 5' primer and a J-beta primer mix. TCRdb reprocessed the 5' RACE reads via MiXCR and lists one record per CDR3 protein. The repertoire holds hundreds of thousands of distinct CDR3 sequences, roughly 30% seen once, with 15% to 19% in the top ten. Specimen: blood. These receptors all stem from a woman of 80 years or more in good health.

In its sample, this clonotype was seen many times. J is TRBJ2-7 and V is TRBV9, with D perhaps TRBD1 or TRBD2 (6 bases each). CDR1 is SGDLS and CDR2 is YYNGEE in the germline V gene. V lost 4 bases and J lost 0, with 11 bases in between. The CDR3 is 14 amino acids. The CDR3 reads CASSRRDTSYEQYF. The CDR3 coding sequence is TGTGCCAGCAGCCGGCGGGACACCTCCTACGAGCAGTACTTC. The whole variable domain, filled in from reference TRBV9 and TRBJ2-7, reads DSGVTQTPKHLITATGQRVTLRCSPRSGDLSVYWYQQSLDQGLQFLIQYYNGEERAKGNILERFSAQQFPDLHSELNLSSLELGDSALYFCASSRRDTSYEQYFGPGTRLTVT.

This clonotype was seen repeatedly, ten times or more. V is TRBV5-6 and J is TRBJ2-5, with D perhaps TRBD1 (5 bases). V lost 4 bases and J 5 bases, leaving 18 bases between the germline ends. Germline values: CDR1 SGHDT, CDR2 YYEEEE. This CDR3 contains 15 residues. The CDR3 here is CASSPTATPSETQYF. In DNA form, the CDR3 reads TGTGCCAGCAGCCCGACAGCTACCCCATCGGAGACCCAGTACTTC.

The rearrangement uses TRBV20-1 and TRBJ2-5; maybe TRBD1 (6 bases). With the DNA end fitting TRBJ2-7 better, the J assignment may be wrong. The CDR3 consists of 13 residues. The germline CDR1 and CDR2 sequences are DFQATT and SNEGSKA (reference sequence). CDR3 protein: CSALTGVPYEQYF. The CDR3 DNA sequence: TGCAGTGCACTGACAGGTGTGCCGTACGAGCAGTACTTC.

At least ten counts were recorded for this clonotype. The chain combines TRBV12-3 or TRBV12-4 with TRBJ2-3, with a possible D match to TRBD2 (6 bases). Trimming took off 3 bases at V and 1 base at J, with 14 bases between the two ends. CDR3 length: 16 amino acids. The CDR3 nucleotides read TGTGCCAGCAGTTTCTCTAGCGCGGTAGGCACAGATACGCAGTATTTT. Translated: CASSFSSAVGTDTQYF.

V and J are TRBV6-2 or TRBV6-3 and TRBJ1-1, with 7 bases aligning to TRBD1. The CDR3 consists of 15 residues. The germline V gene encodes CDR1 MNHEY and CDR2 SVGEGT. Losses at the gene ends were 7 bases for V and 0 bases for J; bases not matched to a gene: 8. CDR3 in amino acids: CASIQGGRLNTEAFF. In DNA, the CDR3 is TGTGCCAGCATTCAGGGGGGTCGGTTGAACACTGAAGCTTTCTTT.

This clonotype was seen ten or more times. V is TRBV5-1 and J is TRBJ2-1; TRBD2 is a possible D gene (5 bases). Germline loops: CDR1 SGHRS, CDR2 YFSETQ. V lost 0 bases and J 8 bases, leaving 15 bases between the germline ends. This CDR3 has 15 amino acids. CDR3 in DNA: TGCGCCAGCAGCTTGGCCAGTATCGGGGTCGATGAGCAGTTCTTC. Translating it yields CASSLASIGVDEQFF.

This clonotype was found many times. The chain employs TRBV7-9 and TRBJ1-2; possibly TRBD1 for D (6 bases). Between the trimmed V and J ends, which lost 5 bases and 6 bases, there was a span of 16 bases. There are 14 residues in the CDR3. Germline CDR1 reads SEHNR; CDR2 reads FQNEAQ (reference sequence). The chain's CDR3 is CASSRDRSGDGYTF. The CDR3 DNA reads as TGTGCCAGCAGCCGTGATCGCTCAGGGGATGGCTACACCTTC.

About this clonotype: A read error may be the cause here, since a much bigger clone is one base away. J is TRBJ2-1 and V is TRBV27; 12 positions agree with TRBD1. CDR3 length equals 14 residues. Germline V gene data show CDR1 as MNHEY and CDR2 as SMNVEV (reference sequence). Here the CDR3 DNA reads TGTGCCAGCAGCCGGGACAGGGGGCGAAATGGGCAGTTCTTC. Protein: CASSRDRGRNGQFF.

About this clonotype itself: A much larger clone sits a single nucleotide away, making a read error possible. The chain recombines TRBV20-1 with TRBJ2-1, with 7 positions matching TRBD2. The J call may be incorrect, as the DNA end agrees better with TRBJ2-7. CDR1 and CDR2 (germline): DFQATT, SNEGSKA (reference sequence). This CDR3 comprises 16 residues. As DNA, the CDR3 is TGCAGTGCTCCCTCAGCGGAGACTAGCTCCTACAATGAGCAGTACTTC. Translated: CSAPSAETSSYNEQYF.

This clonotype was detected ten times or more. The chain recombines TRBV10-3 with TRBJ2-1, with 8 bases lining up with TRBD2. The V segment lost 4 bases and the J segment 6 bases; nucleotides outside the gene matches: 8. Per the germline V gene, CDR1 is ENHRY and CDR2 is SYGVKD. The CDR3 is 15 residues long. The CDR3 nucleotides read TGTGCCATCAGTGCAGTGGGCGGGGGGCGCAATGAGCAGTTCTTC. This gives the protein CAISAVGGGRNEQFF.

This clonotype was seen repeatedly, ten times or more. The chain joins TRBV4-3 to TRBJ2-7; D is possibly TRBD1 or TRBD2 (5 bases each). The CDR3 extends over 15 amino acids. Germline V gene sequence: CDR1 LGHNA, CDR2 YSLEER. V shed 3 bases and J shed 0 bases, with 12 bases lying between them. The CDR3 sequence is CASSQGRVGSYEQYF. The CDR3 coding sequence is TGCGCCAGCAGCCAGGGACGCGTCGGCTCCTACGAGCAGTACTTC.

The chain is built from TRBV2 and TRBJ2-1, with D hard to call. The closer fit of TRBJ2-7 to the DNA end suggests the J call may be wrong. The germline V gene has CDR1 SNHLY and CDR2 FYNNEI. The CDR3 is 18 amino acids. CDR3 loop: CASRPRLRTSNSYNEQYF. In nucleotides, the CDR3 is TGTGCCAGCAGGCCTAGGTTAAGGACGTCTAACTCCTACAATGAGCAGTACTTC.

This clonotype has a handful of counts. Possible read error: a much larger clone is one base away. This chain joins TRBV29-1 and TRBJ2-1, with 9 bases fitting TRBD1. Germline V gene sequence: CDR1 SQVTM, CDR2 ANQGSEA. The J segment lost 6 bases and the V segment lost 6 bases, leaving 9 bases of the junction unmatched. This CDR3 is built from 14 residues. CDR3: CSVAGGTGINEQFF. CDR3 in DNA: TGCAGCGTCGCCGGGGGGACAGGGATCAATGAGCAGTTCTTC.

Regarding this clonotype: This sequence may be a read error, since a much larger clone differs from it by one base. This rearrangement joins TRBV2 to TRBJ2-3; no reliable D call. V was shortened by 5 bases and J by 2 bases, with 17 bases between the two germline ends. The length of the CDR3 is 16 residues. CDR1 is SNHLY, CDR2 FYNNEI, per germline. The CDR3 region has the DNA TGTGCCAGCAGTAGAAGTGTCTCGGTGAACACAGATACGCAGTATTTT. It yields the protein CASSRSVSVNTDTQYF.

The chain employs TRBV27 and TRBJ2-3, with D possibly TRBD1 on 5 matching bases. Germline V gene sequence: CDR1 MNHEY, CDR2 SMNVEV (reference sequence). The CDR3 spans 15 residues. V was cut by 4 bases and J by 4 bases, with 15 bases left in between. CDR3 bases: TGTGCCAGCAGTTCGTTCCCTGGGGCTGCAGATACGCAGTATTTT. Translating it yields CASSSFPGAADTQYF.

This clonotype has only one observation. CDR3 region: CASSSSGPGYNEQFF. The DNA for the CDR3 is TGTGCCAGCAGTTCCTCCGGGCCGGGATACAATGAGCAGTTCTTC. V is TRBV28 and J is TRBJ2-1; TRBD2 might be the D (5 bases). CDR1 and CDR2 (germline): MDHEN, SYDVKM. This CDR3 has 15 amino acids. Between the trimmed V and J ends, which lost 4 bases and 4 bases, there was a span of 14 bases.

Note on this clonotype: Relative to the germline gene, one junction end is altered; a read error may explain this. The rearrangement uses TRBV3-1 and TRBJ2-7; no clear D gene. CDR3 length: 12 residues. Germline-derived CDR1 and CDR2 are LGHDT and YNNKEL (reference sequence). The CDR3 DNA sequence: TGTGCCAGCAGCCAAGGCACCTACGGGCAGTACTTC. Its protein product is CASSQGTYGQYF.

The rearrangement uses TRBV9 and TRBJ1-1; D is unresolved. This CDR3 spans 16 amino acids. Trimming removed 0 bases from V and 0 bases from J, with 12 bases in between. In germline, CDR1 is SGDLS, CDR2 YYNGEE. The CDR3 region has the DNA TGTGCCAGCAGCGTAGATGTCAGCTTCATGAACACTGAAGCTTTCTTT. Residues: CASSVDVSFMNTEAFF.

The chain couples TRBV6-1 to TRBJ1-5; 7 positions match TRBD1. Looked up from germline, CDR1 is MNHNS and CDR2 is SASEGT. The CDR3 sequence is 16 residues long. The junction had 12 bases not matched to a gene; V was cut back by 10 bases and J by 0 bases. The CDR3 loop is CATISGTVLSNQPQHF. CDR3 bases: TGTGCCACCATATCCGGGACAGTCCTTAGCAATCAGCCCCAGCATTTT.

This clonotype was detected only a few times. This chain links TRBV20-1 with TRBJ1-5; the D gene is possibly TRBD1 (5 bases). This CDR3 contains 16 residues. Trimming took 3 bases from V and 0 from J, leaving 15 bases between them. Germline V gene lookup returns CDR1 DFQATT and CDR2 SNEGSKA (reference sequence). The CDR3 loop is CSARPWTQYSNQPQHF. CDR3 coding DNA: TGCAGTGCTAGGCCCTGGACACAGTATAGCAATCAGCCCCAGCATTTT.

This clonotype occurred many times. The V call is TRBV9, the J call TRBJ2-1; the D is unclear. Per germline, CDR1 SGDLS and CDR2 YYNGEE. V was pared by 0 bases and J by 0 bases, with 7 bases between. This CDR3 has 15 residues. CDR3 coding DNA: TGTGCCAGCAGCGTAGGCGTAGGCTCCTACAATGAGCAGTTCTTC. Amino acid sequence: CASSVGVGSYNEQFF.

The CDR3 protein is CASSYTAGGFTDTQYF. The CDR3, as DNA: TGTGCCAGCAGTTACACGGCAGGGGGTTTCACAGATACGCAGTATTTT. V and J are TRBV6-5 and TRBJ2-3; TRBD1 agrees at 7 bases. The ends lost 2 bases at V and 2 bases at J; junction bases unmatched: 7. The CDR3 loop spans 16 amino acids. The germline V gene encodes CDR1 MNHEY and CDR2 SVGAGI.

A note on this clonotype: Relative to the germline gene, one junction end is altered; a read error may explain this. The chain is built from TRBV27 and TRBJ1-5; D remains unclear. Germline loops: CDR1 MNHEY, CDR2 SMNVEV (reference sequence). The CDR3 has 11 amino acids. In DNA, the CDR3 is TGTGTCAGCCCCCTCAGTCAGCCCCAGCATTTT. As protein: CVSPLSQPQHF.

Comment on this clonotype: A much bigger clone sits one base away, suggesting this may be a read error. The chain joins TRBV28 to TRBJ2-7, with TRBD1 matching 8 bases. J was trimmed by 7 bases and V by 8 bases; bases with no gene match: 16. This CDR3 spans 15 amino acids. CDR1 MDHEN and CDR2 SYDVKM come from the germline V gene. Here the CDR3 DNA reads TGTGCCAGCCATCCTTATGGCGGACAGGGAAGTGAGCAGTACTTC. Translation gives CASHPYGGQGSEQYF.

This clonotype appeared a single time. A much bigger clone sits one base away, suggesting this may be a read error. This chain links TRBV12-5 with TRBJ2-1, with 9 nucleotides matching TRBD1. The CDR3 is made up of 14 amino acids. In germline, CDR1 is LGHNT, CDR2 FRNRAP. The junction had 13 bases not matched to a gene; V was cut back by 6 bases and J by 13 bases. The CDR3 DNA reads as TGTGCTAGTGGGCTGGGACAGGGACAAGAGACCCAGTTCTTC. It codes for CASGLGQGQETQFF. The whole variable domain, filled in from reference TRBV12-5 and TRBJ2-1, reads DARVTQTPRHKVTEMGQEVTMRCQPILGHNTVFWYRQTMMQGLELLAYFRNRAPLDDSGMPKDRFSAEMPDATLATLKIQPSEPRDSAVYFCASGLGQGQETQFFGPGTRLTVL.

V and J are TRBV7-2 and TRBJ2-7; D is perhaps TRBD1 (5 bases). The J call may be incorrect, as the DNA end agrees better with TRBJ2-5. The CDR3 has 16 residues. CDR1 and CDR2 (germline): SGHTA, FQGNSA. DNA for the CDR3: TGTGCCAGCAGCCCCCAGGGCGGCCCCCTCCGGGAGACCCAGTACTTC. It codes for CASSPQGGPLRETQYF.

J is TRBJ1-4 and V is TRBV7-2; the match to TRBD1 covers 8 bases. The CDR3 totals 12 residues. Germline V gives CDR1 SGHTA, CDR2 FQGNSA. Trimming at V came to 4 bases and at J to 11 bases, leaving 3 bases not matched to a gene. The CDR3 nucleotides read TGTGCCAGCAGCTCGGACAGGGACAAACTGTTTTTT. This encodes CASSSDRDKLFF.